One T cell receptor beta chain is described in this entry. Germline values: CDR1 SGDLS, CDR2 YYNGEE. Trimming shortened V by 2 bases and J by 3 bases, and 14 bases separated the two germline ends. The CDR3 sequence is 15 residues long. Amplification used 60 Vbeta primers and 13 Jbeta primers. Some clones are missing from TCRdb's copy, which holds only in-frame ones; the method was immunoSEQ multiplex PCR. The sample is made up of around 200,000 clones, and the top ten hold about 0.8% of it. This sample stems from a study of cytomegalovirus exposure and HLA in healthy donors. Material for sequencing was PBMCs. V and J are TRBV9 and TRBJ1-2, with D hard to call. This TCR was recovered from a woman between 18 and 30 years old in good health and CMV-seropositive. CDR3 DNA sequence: TGTGCCAGCAGCGTCGGACGGGGATGGGACTATGGCTACACCTTC. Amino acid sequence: CASSVGRGWDYGYTF.